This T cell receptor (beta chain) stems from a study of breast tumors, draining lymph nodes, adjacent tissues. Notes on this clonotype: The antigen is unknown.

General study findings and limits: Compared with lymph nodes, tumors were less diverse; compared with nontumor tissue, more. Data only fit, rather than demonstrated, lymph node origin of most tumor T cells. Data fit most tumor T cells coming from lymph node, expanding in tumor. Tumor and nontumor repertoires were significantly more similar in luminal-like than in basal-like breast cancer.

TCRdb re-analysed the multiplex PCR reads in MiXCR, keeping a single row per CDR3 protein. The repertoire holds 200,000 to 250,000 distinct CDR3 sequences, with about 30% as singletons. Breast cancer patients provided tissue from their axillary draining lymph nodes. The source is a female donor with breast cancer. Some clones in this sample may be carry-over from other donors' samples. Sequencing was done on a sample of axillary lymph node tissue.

The DNA for the CDR3 is TGTGCCAGCAGCCCTACGGGACCAGCGGGAGGGCCAGCCAATGAGCAGTTCTTC. It specifies CASSPTGPAGGPANEQFF. The rearrangement links TRBV5-8 to TRBJ2-1; 10 bases agree with TRBD2. The V gene end was trimmed by 4 bases and the J gene end by 6 bases; junction bases not matched to a gene: 16. CDR1 and CDR2 from the germline V gene are SGHTS and YDEGEE. CDR3 length: 18 amino acids.